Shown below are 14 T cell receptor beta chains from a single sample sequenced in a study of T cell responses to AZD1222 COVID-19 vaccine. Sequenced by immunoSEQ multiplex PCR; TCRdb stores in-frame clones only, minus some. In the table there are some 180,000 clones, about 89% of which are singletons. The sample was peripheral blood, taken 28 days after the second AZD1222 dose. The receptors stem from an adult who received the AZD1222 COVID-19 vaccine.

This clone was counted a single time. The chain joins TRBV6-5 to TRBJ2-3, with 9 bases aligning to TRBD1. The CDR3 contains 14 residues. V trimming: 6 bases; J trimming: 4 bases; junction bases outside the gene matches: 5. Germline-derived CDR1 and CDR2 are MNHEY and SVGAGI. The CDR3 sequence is CASRRGTGPDTQYF. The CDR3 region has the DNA TGTGCCAGCAGGAGGGGGACAGGGCCAGATACGCAGTATTTT.

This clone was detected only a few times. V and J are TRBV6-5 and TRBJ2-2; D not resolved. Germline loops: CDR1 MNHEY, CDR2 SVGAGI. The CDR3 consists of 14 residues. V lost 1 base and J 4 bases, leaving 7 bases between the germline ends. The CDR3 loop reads CASSYWASTGELFF. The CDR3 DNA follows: TGTGCCAGCAGTTACTGGGCTTCCACCGGGGAGCTGTTTTTT.

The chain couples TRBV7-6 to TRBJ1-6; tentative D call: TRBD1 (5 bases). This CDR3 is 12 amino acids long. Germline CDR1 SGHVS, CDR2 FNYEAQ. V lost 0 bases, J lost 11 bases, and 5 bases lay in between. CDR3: CASSLAGAPLHF. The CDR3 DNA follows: TGTGCCAGCAGCTTAGCAGGGGCACCCCTCCACTTT.

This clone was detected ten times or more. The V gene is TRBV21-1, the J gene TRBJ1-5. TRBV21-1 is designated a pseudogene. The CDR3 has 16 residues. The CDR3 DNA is TGTGCCAGCAGCAAAGTATTGCGTTCGAGCAATCAGCCCCAGCATTTT. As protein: CASSKVLRSSNQPQHF.

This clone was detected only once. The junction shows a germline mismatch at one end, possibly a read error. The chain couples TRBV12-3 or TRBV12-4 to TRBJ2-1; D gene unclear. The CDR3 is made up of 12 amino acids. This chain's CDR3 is CASSLVGSRKIF. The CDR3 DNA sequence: TGTGCCAGCAGCCTCGTTGGGTCGAGAAAAATCTTC.

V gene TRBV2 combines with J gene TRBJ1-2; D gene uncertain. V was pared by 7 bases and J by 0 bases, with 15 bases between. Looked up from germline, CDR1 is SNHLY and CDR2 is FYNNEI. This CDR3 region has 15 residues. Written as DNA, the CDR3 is TGTGCCAGCAACCCCCTTGAGCCCACTAACTATGGCTACACCTTC. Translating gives CASNPLEPTNYGYTF.

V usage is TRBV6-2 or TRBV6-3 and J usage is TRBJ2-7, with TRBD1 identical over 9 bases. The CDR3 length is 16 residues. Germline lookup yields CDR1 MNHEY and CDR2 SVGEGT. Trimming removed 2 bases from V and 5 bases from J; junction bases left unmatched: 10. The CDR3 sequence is CASSYLGTGKSNEQYF. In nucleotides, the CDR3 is TGTGCCAGCAGTTACCTCGGGACAGGGAAGAGCAACGAGCAGTACTTC.

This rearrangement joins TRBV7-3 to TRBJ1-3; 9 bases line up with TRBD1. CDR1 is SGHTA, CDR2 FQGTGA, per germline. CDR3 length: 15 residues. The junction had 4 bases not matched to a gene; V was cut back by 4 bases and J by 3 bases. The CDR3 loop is CASSSTGGDGNTIYF. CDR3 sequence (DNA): TGTGCCAGCAGCTCGACAGGGGGGGATGGAAACACCATATATTTT.

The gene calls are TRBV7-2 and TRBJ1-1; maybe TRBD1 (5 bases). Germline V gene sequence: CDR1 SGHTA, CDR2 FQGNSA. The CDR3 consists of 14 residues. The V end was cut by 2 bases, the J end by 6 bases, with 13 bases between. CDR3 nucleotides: TGTGCCAGCAGCTTAAATCCAGGGCTCGCTGAAGCTTTCTTT. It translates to CASSLNPGLAEAFF.

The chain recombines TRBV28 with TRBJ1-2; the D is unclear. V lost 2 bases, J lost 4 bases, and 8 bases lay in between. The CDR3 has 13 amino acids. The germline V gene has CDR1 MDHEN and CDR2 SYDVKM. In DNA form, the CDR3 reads TGTGCCAGCAGTTTACCCCTCCCCTATGGCTACACCTTC. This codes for CASSLPLPYGYTF.

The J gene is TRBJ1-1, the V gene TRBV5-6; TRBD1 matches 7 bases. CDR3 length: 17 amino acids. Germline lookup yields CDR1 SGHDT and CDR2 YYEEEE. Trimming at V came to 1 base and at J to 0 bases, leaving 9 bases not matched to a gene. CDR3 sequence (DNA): TGTGCCAGCAGCTTGAAGACGGGACAGTTACTGAACACTGAAGCTTTCTTT. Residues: CASSLKTGQLLNTEAFF.

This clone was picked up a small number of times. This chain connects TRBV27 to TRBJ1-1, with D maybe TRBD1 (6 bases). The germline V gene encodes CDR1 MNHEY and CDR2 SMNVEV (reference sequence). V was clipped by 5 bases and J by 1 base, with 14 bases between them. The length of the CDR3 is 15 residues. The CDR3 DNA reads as TGTGCCAGCAGTCACGGGGGAGGGGGGAACACTGAAGCTTTCTTT. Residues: CASSHGGGGNTEAFF.

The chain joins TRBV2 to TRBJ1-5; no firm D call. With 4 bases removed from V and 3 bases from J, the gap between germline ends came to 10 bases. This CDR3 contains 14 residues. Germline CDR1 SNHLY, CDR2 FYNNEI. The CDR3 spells CASSAGRNNQPQHF. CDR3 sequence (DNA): TGTGCCAGCAGTGCCGGGAGGAACAATCAGCCCCAGCATTTT.

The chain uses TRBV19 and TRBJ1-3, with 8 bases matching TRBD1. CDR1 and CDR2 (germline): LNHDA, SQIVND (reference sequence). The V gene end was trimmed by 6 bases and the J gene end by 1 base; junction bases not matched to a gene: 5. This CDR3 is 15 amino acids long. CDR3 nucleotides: TGTGCCAGTAGGGACAGGGAGGTATCTGGAAACACCATATATTTT. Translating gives CASRDREVSGNTIYF.